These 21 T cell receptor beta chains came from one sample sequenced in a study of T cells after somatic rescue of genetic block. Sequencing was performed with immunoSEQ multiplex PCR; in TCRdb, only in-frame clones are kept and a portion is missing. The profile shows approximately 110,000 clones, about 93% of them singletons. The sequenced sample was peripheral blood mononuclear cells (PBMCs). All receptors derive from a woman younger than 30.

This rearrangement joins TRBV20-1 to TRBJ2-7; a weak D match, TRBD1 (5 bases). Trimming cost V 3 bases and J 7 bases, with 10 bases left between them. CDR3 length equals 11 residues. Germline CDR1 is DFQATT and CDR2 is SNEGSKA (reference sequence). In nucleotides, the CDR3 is TGCAGTGCTAGCCCCTACAGGGAGCAGTACTTC. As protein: CSASPYREQYF.

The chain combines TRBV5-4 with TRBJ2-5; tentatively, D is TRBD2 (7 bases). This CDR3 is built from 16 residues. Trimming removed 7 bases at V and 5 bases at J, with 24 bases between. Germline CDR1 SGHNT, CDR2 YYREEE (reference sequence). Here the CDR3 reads CASQRGSQVGGETQYF. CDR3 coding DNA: TGTGCCAGCCAAAGGGGGTCTCAGGTGGGAGGGGAGACCCAGTACTTC.

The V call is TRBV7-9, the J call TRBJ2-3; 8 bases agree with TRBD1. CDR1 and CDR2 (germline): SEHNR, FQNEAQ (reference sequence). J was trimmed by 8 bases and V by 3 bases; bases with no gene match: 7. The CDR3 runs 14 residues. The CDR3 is CASSLGQGAGTQYF. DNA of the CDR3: TGTGCCAGCAGCTTGGGGCAGGGGGCGGGTACGCAGTATTTT.

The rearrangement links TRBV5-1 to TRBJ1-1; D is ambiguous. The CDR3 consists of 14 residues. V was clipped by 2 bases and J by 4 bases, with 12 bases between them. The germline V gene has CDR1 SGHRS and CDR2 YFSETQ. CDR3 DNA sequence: TGCGCCAGCAGCTTTTATGGAGGGCCCACTGAAGCTTTCTTT. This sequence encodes CASSFYGGPTEAFF.

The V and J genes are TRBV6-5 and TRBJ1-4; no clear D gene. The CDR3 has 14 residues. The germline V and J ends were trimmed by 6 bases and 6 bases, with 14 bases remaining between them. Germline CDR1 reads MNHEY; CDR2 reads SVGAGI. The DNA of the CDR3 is TGTGCCAGCAGCCGAGGGTTCGGCGATGAAAAACTGTTTTTT. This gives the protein CASSRGFGDEKLFF.

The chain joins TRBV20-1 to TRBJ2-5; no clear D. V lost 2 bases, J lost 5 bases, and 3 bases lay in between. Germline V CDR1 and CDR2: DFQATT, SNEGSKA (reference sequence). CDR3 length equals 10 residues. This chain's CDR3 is CSARKETQYF. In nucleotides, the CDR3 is TGCAGTGCTAGAAAGGAGACCCAGTACTTC.

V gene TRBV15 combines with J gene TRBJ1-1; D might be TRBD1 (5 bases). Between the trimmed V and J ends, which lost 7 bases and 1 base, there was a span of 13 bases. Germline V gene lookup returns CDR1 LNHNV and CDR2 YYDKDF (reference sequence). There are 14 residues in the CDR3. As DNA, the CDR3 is TGTGCCACCAAAAGAGACAGATCGAACACTGAAGCTTTCTTT. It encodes CATKRDRSNTEAFF.

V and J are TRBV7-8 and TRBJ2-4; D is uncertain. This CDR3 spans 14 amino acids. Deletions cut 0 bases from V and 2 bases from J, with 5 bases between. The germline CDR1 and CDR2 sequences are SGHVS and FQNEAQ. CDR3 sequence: CASSLAGTKNIQYF. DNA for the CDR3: TGTGCCAGCAGCTTAGCAGGGACCAAAAACATTCAGTACTTC.

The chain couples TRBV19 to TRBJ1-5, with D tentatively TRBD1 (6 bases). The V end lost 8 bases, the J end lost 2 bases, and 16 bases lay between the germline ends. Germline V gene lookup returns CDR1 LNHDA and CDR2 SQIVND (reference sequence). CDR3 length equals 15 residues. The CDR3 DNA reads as TGTGCCAGTCGCAACTGGGACATCGGCAATCAGCCCCAGCATTTT. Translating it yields CASRNWDIGNQPQHF.

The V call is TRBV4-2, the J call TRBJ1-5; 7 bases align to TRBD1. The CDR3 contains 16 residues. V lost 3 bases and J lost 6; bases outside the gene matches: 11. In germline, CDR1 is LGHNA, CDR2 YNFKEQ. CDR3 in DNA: TGTGCCAGCAGCCAGGGGATAGGGACAGAGATTCAGCCCCAGCATTTT. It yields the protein CASSQGIGTEIQPQHF.

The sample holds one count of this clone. CDR3 protein: CASSIQGISYEQYF. CDR3 DNA: TGTGCCAGCAGTATACAGGGAATATCCTACGAGCAGTACTTC. The chain is built from TRBV2 and TRBJ2-7; the D gene is possibly TRBD1 (6 bases). Trimming took 5 bases from V and 1 from J, leaving 12 bases between them. CDR3 length: 14 amino acids. CDR1 and CDR2 (germline): SNHLY, FYNNEI.

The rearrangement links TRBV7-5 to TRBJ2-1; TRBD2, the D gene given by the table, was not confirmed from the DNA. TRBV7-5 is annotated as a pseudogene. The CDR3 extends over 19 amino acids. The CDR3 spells CVHHGAVAGFPSSYNEQFF. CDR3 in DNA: TGTGTCCATCACGGGGCGGTAGCGGGGTTCCCAAGCTCCTACAATGAGCAGTTCTTC.

CDR3 region: CASSARGQVHTGELFF. As DNA, the CDR3 is TGTGCCAGCAGCGCCAGGGGACAGGTTCACACCGGGGAGCTGTTTTTT. The chain has TRBV9 and TRBJ2-2, with TRBD1 identical over 8 bases. Per germline, CDR1 SGDLS and CDR2 YYNGEE. V lost 3 bases, J lost 3 bases, and 7 bases stayed unmatched. The CDR3 totals 16 residues.

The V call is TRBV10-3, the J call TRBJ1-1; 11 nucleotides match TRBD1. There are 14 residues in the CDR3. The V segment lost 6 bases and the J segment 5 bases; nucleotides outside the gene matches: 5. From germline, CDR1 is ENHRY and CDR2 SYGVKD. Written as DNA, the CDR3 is TGTGCCATCAGCTTGGACAGGGGGCGGACTGAAGCTTTCTTT. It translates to CAISLDRGRTEAFF.

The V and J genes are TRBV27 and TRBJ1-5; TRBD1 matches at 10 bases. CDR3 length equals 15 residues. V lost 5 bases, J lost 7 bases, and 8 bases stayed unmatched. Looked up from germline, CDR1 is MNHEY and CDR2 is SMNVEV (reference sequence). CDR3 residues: CASSGGRDRGQPQHF. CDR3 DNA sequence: TGTGCCAGCAGTGGCGGCCGGGACAGGGGACAGCCCCAGCATTTT.

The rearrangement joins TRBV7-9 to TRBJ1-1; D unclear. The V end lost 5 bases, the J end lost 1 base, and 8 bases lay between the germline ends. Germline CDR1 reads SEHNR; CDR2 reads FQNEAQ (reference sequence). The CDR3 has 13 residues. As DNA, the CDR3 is TGTGCCAGCAGCCGTGACAAGAACACTGAAGCTTTCTTT. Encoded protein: CASSRDKNTEAFF.

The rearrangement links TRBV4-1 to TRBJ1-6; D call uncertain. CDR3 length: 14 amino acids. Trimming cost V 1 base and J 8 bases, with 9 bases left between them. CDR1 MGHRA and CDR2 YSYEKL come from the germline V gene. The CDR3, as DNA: TGCGCCAGCAGCCAAGGATCTACCGATTCACCCCTCCACTTT. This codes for CASSQGSTDSPLHF.

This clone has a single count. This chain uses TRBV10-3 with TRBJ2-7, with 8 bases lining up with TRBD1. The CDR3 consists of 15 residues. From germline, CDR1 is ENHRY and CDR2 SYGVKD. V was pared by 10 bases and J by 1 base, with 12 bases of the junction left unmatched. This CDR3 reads CATSPQQGDSYEQYF. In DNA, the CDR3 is TGTGCCACCAGCCCCCAACAGGGGGATTCCTACGAGCAGTACTTC.

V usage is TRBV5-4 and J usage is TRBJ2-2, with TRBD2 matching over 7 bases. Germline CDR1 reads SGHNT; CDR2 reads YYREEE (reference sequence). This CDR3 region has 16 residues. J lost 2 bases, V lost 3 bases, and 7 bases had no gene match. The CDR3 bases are TGTGCCAGCAGCTCCTCCGGGACTACTAACACCGGGGAGCTGTTTTTT. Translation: CASSSSGTTNTGELFF. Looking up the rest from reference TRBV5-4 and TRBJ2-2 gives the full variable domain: ETGVTQSPTHLIKTRGQQVTLRCSSQSGHNTVSWYQQALGQGPQFIFQYYREEENGRGNFPPRFSGLQFPNYSSELNVNALELDDSALYLCASSSSGTTNTGELFFGEGSRLTVL.

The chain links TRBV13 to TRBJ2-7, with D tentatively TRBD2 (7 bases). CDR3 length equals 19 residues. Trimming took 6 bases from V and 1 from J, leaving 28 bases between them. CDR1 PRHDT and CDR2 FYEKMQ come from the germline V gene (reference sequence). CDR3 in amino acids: CASSGGGAVPPQSSYEQYF. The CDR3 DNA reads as TGTGCCAGCAGTGGGGGGGGCGCAGTTCCACCCCAGTCTTCCTACGAGCAGTACTTC.

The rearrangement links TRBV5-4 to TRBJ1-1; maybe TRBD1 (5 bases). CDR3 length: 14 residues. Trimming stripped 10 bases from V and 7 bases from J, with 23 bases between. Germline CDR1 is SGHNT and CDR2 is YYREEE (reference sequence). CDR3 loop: CAFGADTSTGEAFF. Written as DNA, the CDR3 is TGTGCCTTCGGCGCCGACACGTCCACAGGTGAAGCTTTCTTT.